Shown below are 2 T cell receptor beta chains from a single sample sequenced in a study of blood T cell repertoires in COVID-19. The repertoire was sequenced with immunoSEQ multiplex PCR; TCRdb's copy has only in-frame clones and lacks some. The sample holds hundreds of thousands of clones, over 75% seen once. Sequencing used peripheral blood. The receptor set was obtained from a human donor in a cohort sampled during active COVID-19.

This chain links TRBV5-4 with TRBJ1-1, with 7 bases fitting TRBD1. The CDR3 runs to 15 residues. V lost 5 bases, J lost 4 bases, and 11 bases stayed unmatched. Germline assignment: CDR1 SGHNT and CDR2 YYREEE (reference sequence). The CDR3 reads CASRPTGAGITEAFF. CDR3 DNA sequence: TGTGCCAGCAGACCAACAGGGGCGGGTATCACTGAAGCTTTCTTT.

The rearrangement joins TRBV30 to TRBJ2-3, with 9 bases aligning to TRBD2. V gave up 2 bases and J gave up 5 bases; unmatched junction bases: 11. This CDR3 has 16 residues. Germline lookup yields CDR1 GTSNPN and CDR2 SVGIG (reference sequence). The CDR3 reads CAWSSPKRGVRDTQYF. The CDR3 coding sequence is TGTGCCTGGAGTTCCCCAAAGCGGGGGGTTAGAGATACGCAGTATTTT. The variable domain in full, with the rest retrieved from reference TRBV30 and TRBJ2-3, is SQTIHQWPATLVQPVGSPLSLECTVEGTSNPNLYWYRQAAGRGLQLLFYSVGIGQISSEVPQNLSASRPQDRQFILSSKKLLLSDSGFYLCAWSSPKRGVRDTQYFGPGTRLTVL.